This TCR beta chain was sequenced in a study of control samples from healthy donors and cancer patients. Only in-frame clones appear in the TCRdb table, and some are missing; sequencing was by immunoSEQ multiplex PCR. This table has about 160,000 clones, 92% appearing once. V was clipped by 4 bases and J by 4 bases, with 8 bases between them. In germline, CDR1 is ENHRY, CDR2 SYGVKD. This CDR3 is built from 12 residues. This chain joins TRBV10-3 and TRBJ2-7, with D unresolved. The TCR was taken from a woman in her twenties or thirties in good health. Sequencing input: blood. The CDR3 sequence: CAISGGWYEQYF. CDR3 in DNA: TGTGCCATCAGTGGAGGCTGGTACGAGCAGTACTTC.